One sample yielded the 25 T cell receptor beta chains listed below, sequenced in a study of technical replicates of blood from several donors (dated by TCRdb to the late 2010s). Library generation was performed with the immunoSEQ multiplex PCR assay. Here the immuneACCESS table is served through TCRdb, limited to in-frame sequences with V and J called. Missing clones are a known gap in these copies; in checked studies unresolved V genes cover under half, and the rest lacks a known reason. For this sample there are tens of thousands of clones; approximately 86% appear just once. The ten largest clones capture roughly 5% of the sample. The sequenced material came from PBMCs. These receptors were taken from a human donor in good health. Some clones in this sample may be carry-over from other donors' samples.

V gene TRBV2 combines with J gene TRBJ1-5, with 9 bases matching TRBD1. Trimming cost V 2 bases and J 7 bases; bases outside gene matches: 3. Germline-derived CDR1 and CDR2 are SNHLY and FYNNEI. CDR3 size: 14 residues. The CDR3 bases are TGTGCCAGCAGTGAAACAGGGGGCAGACAGCCCCAGCATTTT. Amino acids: CASSETGGRQPQHF.

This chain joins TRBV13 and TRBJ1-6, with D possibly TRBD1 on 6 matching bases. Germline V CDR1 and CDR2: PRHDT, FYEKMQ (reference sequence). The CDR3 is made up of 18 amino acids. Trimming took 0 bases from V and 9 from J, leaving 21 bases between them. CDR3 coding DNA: TGTGCCAGCAGCTTAGGGGGCCTTTACAGGGAAAGGATTTCACCCCTCCACTTT. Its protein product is CASSLGGLYRERISPLHF.

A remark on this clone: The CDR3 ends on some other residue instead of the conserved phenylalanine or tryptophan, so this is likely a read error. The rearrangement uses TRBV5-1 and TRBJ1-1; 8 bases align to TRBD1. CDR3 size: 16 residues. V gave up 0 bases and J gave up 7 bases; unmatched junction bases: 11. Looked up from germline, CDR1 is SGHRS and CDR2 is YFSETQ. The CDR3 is CASSLARQGAGGEAFL. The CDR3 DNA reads TGCGCCAGCAGCTTGGCCAGGCAGGGGGCTGGTGGTGAAGCTTTCCTT.

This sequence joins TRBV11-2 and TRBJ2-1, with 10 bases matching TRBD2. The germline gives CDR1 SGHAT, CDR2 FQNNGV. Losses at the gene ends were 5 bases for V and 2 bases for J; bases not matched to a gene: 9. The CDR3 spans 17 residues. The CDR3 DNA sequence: TGTGCCAGCAGCCCTACATCTAGCGGGGGTGCCTACAATGAGCAGTTCTTC. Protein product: CASSPTSSGGAYNEQFF.

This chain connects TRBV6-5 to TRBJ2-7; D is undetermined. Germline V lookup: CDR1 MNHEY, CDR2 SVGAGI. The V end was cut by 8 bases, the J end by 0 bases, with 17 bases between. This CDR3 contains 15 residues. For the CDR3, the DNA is TGTGCCAGCTCTCCTGAGGCCTGGAGCTCCTACGAGCAGTACTTC. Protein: CASSPEAWSSYEQYF.

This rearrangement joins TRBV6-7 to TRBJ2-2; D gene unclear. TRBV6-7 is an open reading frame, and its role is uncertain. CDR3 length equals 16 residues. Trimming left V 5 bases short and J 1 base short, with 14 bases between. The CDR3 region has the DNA TGTGCCAGCAGTAGACCGGCGACACGGAACACCGGGGAGCTGTTTTTT. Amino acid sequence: CASSRPATRNTGELFF.

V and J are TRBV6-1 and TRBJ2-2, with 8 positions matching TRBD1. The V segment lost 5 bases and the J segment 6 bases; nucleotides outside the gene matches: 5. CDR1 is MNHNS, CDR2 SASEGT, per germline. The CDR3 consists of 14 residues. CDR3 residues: CASSRDRRAGELFF. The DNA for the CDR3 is TGTGCCAGCAGTAGGGACAGGCGCGCCGGGGAGCTGTTTTTT.

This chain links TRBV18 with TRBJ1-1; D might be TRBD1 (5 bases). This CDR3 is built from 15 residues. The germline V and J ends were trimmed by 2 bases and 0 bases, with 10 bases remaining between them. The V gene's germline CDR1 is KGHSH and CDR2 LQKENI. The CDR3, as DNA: TGTGCCAGCTCACCAATGGGGCAGATGAACACTGAAGCTTTCTTT. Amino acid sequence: CASSPMGQMNTEAFF.

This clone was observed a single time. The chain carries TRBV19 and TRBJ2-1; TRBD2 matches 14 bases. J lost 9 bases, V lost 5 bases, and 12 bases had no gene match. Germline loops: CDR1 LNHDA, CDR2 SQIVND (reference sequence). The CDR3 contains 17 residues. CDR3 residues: CASSPQGTSGRAGEQFF. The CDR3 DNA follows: TGTGCCAGTAGTCCTCAGGGGACTAGCGGGAGAGCTGGTGAGCAGTTCTTC.

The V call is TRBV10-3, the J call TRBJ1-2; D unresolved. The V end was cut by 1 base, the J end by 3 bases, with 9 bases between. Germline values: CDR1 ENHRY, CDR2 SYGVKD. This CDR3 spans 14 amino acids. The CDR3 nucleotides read TGTGCCATCAGTGAGTATCAGACTGACTATGGCTACACCTTC. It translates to CAISEYQTDYGYTF.

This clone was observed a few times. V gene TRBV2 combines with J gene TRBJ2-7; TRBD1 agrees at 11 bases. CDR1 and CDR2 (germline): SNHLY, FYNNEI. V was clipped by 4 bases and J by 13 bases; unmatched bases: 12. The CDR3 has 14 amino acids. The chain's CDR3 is CASSVRTGGLRAYF. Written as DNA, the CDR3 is TGTGCCAGCAGTGTTAGGACAGGGGGCTTACGAGCCTACTTC.

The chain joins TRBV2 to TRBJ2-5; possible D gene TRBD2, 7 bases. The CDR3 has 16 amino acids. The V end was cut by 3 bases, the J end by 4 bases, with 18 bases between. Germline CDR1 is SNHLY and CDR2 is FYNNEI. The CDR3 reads CASSEGFRGGVETQYF. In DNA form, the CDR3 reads TGTGCCAGCAGTGAGGGGTTTAGGGGGGGGGTAGAGACCCAGTACTTC.

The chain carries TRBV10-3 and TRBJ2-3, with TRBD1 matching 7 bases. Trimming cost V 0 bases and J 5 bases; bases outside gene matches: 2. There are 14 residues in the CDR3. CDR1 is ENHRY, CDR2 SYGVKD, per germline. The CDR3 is CAISESRGLDTQYF. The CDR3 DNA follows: TGTGCCATCAGTGAGTCAAGGGGGCTAGATACGCAGTATTTT.

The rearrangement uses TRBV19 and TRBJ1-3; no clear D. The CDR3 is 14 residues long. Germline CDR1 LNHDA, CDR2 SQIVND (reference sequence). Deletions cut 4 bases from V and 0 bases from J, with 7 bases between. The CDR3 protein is CASSNFFSGNTIYF. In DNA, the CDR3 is TGTGCCAGTAGTAATTTCTTCTCTGGAAACACCATATATTTT.

DNA for the CDR3: TGTGCCAGCAGTGACCTCCGGGACAGGGTTTTCTTT. This codes for CASSDLRDRVFF. V usage is TRBV6-4 and J usage is TRBJ1-1; 9 nucleotides line up with TRBD1. The V segment lost 2 bases and the J segment 13 bases; nucleotides outside the gene matches: 5. The CDR3 extends over 12 amino acids. Germline V CDR1 and CDR2: MRHNA, SNTAGT.

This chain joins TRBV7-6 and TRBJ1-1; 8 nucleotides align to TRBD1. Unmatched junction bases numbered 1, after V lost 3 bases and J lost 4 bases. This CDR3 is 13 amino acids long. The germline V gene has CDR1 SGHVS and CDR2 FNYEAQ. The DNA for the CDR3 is TGTGCCAGCAGCTTGGACAGGGTCACTGAAGCTTTCTTT. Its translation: CASSLDRVTEAFF. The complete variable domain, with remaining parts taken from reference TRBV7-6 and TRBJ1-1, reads GAGVSQSPRYKVTKRGQDVALRCDPISGHVSLYWYRQALGQGPEFLTYFNYEAQQDKSGLPNDRFSAERPEGSISTLTIQRTEQRDSAMYRCASSLDRVTEAFFGQGTRLTVV.

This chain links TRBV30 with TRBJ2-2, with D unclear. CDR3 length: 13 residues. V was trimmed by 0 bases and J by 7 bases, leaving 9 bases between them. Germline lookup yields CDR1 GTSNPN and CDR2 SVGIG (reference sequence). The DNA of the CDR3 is TGTGCCTGGAGTGTCTCCCGGAGCGGGGAGCTGTTTTTT. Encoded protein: CAWSVSRSGELFF. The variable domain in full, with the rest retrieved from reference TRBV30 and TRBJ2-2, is SQTIHQWPATLVQPVGSPLSLECTVEGTSNPNLYWYRQAAGRGLQLLFYSVGIGQISSEVPQNLSASRPQDRQFILSSKKLLLSDSGFYLCAWSVSRSGELFFGEGSRLTVL.

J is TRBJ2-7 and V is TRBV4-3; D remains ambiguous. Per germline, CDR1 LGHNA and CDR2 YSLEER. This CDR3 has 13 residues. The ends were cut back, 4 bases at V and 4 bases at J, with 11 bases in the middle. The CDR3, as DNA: TGCGCCAGCAGCCTCAGTCCCAGATACGAGCAGTACTTC. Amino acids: CASSLSPRYEQYF.

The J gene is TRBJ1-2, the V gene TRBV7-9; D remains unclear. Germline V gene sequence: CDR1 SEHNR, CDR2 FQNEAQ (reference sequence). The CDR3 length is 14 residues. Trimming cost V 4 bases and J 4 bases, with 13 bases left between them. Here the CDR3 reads CASSSEVGIYGYTF. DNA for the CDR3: TGTGCCAGCAGCTCGGAGGTTGGGATCTATGGCTACACCTTC.

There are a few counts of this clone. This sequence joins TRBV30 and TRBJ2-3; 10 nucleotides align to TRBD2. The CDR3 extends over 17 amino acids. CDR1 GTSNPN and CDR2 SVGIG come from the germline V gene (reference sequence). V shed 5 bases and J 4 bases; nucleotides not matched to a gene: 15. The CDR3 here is CAWGLADYETSPDTQYF. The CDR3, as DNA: TGTGCCTGGGGACTAGCGGACTACGAAACCTCCCCAGATACGCAGTATTTT.

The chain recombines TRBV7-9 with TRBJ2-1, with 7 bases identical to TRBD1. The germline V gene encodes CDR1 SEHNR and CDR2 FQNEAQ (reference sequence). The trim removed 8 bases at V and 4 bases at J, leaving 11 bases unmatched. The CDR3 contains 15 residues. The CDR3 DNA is TGTGCCAGCGGGTCGACAGGGTGGGGGTACAATGAGCAGTTCTTC. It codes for CASGSTGWGYNEQFF.

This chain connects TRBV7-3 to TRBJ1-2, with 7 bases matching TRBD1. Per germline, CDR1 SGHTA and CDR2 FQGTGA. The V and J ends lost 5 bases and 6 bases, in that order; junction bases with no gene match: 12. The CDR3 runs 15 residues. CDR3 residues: CASSPAGQFPDGYTF. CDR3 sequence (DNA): TGTGCCAGCAGCCCCGCGGGACAGTTTCCTGATGGCTACACCTTC.

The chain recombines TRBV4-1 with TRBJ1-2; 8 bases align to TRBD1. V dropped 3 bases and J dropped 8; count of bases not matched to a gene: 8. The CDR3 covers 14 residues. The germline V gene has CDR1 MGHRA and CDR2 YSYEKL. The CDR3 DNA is TGCGCCAGCAGCCAGACTGGCAGGGGGCAAGGCTACACCTTC. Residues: CASSQTGRGQGYTF.

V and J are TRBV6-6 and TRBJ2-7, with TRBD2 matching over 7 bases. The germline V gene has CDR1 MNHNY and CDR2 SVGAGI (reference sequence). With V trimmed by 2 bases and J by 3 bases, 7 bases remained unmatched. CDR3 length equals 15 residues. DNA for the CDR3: TGTGCCAGCAGTTACGCCGGTGGGGGGGACTACGAGCAGTACTTC. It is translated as CASSYAGGGDYEQYF.

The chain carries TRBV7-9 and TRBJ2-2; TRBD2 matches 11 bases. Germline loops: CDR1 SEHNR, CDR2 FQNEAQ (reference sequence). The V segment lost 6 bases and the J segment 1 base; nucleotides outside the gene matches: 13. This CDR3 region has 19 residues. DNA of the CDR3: TGTGCCAGCAGACGATCGACAGGGCTAGCGGGAGGGAACACCGGGGAGCTGTTTTTT. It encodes CASRRSTGLAGGNTGELFF. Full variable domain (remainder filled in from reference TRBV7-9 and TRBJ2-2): DTGVSQNPRHKITKRGQNVTFRCDPISEHNRLYWYRQTLGQGPEFLTYFQNEAQLEKSRLLSDRFSAERPKGSFSTLEIQRTEQGDSAMYLCASRRSTGLAGGNTGELFFGEGSRLTVL.